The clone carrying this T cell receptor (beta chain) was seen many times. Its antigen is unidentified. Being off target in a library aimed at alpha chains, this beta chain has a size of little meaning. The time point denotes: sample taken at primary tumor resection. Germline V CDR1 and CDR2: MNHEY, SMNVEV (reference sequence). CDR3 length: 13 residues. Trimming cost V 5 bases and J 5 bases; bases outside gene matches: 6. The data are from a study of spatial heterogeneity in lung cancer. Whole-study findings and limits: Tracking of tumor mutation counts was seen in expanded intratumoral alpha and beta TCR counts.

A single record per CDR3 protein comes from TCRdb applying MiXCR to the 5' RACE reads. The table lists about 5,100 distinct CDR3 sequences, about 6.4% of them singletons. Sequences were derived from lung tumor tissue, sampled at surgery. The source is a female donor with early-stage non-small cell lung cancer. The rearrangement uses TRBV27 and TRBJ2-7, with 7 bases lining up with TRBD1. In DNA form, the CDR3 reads TGTGCCAGCAGTATAGGGGGCCGTGACGAGCAGTACTTC. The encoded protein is CASSIGGRDEQYF.